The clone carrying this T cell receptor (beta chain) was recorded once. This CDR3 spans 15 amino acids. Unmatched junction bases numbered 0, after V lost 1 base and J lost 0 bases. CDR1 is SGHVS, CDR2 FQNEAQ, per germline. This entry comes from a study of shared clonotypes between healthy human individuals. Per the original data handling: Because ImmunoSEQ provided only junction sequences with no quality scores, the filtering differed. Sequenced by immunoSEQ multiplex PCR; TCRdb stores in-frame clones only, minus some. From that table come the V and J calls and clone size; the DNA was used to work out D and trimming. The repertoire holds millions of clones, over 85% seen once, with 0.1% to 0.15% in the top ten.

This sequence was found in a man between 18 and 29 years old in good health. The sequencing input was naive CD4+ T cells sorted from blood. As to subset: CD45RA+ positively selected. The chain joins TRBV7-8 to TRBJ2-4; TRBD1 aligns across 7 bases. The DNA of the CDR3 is TGTGCCAGCAGCTTAGAGGGGGCAGCCAAAAACATTCAGTACTTC. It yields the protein CASSLEGAAKNIQYF.